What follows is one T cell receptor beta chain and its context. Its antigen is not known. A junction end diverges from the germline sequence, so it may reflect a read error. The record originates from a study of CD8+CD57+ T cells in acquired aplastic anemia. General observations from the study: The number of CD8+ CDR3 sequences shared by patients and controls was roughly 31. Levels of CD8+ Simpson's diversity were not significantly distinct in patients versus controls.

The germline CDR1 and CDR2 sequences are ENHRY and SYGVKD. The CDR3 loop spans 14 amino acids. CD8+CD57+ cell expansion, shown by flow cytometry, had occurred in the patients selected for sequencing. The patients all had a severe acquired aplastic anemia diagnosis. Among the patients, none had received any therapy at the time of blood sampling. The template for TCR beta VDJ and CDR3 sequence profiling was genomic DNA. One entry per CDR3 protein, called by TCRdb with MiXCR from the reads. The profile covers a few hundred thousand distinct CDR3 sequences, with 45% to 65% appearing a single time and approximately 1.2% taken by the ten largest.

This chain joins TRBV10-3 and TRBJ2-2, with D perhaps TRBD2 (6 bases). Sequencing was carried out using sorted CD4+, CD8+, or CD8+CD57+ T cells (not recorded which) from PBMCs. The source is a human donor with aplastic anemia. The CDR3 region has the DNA TGTGCCATCAGTGACGTAATAAACACCGGGGAGGTGTTTTTT. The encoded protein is CAISDVINTGEVFF.